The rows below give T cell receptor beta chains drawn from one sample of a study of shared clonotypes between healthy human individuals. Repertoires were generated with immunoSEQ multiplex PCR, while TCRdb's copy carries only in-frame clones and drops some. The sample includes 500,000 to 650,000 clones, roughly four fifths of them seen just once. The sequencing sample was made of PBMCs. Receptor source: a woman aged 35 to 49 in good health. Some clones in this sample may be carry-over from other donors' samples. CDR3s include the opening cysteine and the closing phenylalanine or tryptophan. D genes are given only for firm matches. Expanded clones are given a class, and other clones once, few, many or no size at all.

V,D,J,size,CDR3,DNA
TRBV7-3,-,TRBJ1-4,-,CASSNPGRPDVRKLFF,TGTGCCAGCAGCAACCCGGGACGCCCCGATGTGAGAAAACTGTTTTTT
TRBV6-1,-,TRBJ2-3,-,CASKREGGSTDTQYF,TGTGCCAGCAAACGGGAAGGGGGGAGCACAGATACGCAGTATTTT
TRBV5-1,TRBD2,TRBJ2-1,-,CASSLGGGSIEQFF,TGCGCCAGCAGCTTAGGCGGCGGGAGTATTGAGCAGTTCTTC
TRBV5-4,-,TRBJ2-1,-,CASSEAGGISYNEQFF,TGTGCCAGCAGCGAGGCTGGCGGGATCTCCTACAATGAGCAGTTCTTC
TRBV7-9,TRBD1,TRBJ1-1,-,CASSEPGQIINTEAFF,TGTGCCAGCAGCGAGCCGGGACAGATCATTAACACTGAAGCTTTCTTT
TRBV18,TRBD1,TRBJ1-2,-,CASSPERQGLYGYTF,TGTGCCAGCTCACCCGAACGACAGGGGCTCTATGGCTACACCTTC
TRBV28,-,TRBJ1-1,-,CASSLFSGLYTEAFF,TGTGCCAGCAGTTTATTTTCAGGGTTGTACACTGAAGCTTTCTTT
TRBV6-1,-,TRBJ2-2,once,CASSMVVDTGELFF,TGTGCCAGCAGTATGGTGGTGGACACCGGGGAGCTGTTTTTT
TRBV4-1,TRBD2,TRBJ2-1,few,CASSQLASGNNEQFF,TGCGCCAGCAGCCAATTGGCTAGCGGAAACAATGAGCAGTTCTTC
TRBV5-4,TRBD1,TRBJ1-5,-,CASRDGQGFNQPQHF,TGTGCCAGCAGGGATGGACAGGGATTCAATCAGCCCCAGCATTTT
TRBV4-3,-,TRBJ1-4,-,CASSQGLGELFF,TGCGCCAGCAGCCAAGGTTTGGGTGAGCTGTTTTTT
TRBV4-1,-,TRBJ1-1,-,CASSQDAEAFF,TGCGCCAGCAGCCAAGACGCTGAAGCTTTCTTT
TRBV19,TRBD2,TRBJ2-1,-,CASSGRTSYEQFF,TGTGCCAGTAGTGGCAGGACTAGTTATGAGCAGTTCTTC
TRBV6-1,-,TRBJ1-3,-,CASSEVKGGSSGNTIYF,TGTGCCAGCAGTGAAGTTAAGGGAGGGAGCTCTGGAAACACCATATATTTT
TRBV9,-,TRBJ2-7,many,CASSVETNSYEQYF,TGTGCCAGCAGCGTAGAAACTAACTCCTACGAGCAGTACTTC
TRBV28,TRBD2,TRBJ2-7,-,CASSGTGRFGGDEQYF,TGTGCCAGCAGCGGAACGGGACGATTCGGGGGGGACGAGCAGTACTTC
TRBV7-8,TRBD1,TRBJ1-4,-,CASSLGGTETNEKLFF,TGTGCCAGCAGCTTGGGAGGGACAGAAACGAATGAAAAACTGTTTTTT
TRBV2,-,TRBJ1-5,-,CASSAQGSNQPQHF,TGTGCCAGCAGTGCCCAGGGCAGCAATCAGCCCCAGCATTTT
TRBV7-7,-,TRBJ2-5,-,CASSHPWETQYF,TGTGCTAGCAGCCACCCATGGGAGACCCAGTACTTC
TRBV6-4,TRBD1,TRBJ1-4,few,CASSDTTGENEKLFF,TGTGCCAGCAGCGATACGACAGGGGAGAATGAAAAACTGTTTTTT
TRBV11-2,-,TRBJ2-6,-,CASSLGVWTAGSGANVLTF,TGTGCCAGCAGCTTAGGAGTGTGGACAGCGGGTTCTGGGGCCAACGTCCTGACTTTC
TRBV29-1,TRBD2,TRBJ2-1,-,CSVAMGGRAYNEQFF,TGCAGCGTCGCGATGGGCGGGAGGGCCTACAATGAGCAGTTCTTC
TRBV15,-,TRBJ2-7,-,CATSRGGVPFSYEQYF,TGTGCCACCAGCAGGGGGGGAGTCCCCTTCTCCTACGAGCAGTACTTC
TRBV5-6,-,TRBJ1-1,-,CASSLGRRNTEAFF,TGCGCCAGCAGCTTAGGCAGGAGAAACACTGAAGCTTTCTTT
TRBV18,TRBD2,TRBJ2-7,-,CASSPGSGSYEQYF,TGTGCCAGCTCACCAGGGAGCGGGAGCTACGAGCAGTACTTC
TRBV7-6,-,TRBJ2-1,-,CASSLGDLDEQFF,TGTGCCAGCAGCTTAGGGGACTTAGATGAGCAGTTCTTC
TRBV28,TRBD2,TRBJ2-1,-,CASSRLAGGVGEQFF,TGTGCCAGCAGCCGACTAGCGGGAGGGGTGGGTGAGCAGTTCTTC
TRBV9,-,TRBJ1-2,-,CASSVSGTMGYTF,TGTGCCAGCAGCGTTTCAGGAACTATGGGCTACACCTTC
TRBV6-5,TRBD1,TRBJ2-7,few,CASQGRGPYEQYF,TGTGCCAGCCAGGGCAGGGGGCCGTACGAGCAGTACTTC
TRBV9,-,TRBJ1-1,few,CASSVNPAVAEAFF,TGTGCCAGCAGCGTAAACCCCGCCGTGGCTGAAGCTTTCTTT
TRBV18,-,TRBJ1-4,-,CASSPLRAPQNEKLFF,TGTGCCAGCTCACCCCTCCGAGCGCCTCAAAATGAAAAACTGTTTTTT
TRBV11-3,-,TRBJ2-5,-,CASSLGRGIGETQYF,TGTGCCAGCAGCTTAGGCCGAGGGATCGGGGAGACCCAGTACTTC
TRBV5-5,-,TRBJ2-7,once,CASSLVGSSYEQYF,TGTGCCAGCAGCTTGGTAGGGAGCTCCTACGAGCAGTACTTC
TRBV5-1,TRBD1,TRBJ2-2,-,CATSRTGNTGELFF,TGCGCCACTTCGCGGACAGGGAACACCGGGGAGCTGTTTTTT